This is a list of T cell receptor beta chains from one sample in a study of T-cell memory formation after mild COVID-19. TCRdb passed the 5' RACE reads through MiXCR, listing each CDR3 protein once. The sample comprises approximately 250,000 distinct CDR3 sequences, over 15% of which are singletons, and more than 20% rests with the top ten. The sequenced material came from PBMCs or a T cell subset sorted from them (not recorded which). The receptors were gathered from a young man who had mild COVID-19 (a few samples of this study predate the infection). Cell type and time point are not known. Each CDR3 is given with its conserved first and last residue. A D gene is named only where the DNA matches it firmly. Clone size is shown for a subset of rows, as once, few, many or a class of expanded clone.

>TRBV4-3|NA|NA|TRBJ1-1
CASSQDRWNTEAFF
TGCGCCAGCAGCCAGGATCGTTGGAACACTGAAGCTTTCTTT
>TRBV4-3|NA|TRBD1|TRBJ1-6
CASSLTGEGSPLHF
TGCGCCAGCAGCCTGACAGGGGAAGGATCACCCCTCCACTTT
>TRBV5-1|NA|TRBD1|TRBJ1-5
CASSLVRRTGEDQPQHF
TGCGCCAGCAGCTTGGTTAGGCGGACAGGGGAGGATCAGCCCCAGCATTTT
>TRBV5-4|many|TRBD1|TRBJ1-1
CASSFWDRGITEAFF
TGTGCCAGCAGCTTCTGGGACAGGGGAATCACTGAAGCTTTCTTT
>TRBV9|NA|TRBD1|TRBJ1-2
CASSVDLTGLAYGYTF
TGTGCCAGCAGCGTCGACCTGACAGGGCTTGCCTATGGCTACACCTTC
>TRBV20-1|few|TRBD1|TRBJ2-7
CSAHGTGYSYEQYF
TGCAGTGCTCATGGGACAGGGTACTCCTACGAGCAGTACTTC
>TRBV10-3|few|NA|TRBJ2-3
CAISVGDTQYF
TGTGCCATCAGTGTTGGAGATACGCAGTATTTT
>TRBV27|few|TRBD1|TRBJ2-3
CASSLSRTGGGTDTQYF
TGTGCCAGCAGTTTATCAAGGACAGGGGGCGGCACAGATACGCAGTATTTT
>TRBV4-1|NA|TRBD2|TRBJ2-4
CASSQAGGKNIQYF
TGCGCCAGCAGCCAAGCGGGGGGCAAAAACATTCAGTACTTC
>TRBV15|many|NA|TRBJ1-1
CATSSGPLSDAFF
TGTGCCACCAGCTCAGGGCCCCTGTCGGATGCTTTCTTT
>TRBV15|few|TRBD1|TRBJ2-6
CATSMDRGSSGANVLTF
TGTGCCACCAGCATGGACAGGGGCAGCTCTGGGGCCAACGTCCTGACTTTC
>TRBV27|NA|TRBD1|TRBJ1-6
CASADRNSPLHF
TGTGCCAGCGCGGACAGGAATTCACCCCTCCACTTT
>TRBV6-6|few|TRBD2|TRBJ2-7
CASRGGTSGGYEQYF
TGTGCCAGCAGGGGCGGGACTAGCGGGGGCTACGAGCAGTACTTC
>TRBV6-2/TRBV6-3|few|NA|TRBJ2-1
CASSYPPLASQFF
TGTGCCAGCAGTTACCCTCCACTGGCTAGTCAGTTCTTC
>TRBV7-9|few|TRBD1|TRBJ1-2
CASSARTGEIEGYTF
TGTGCCAGCAGCGCACGGACAGGGGAAATTGAGGGCTACACCTTC
>TRBV6-1|once|NA|TRBJ1-5
CASSLTGTFNQPQHF
TGTGCCAGCAGTCTCACAGGGACATTCAATCAGCCCCAGCATTTT
>TRBV28|NA|TRBD2|TRBJ2-1
CASSISGLAGGTSYNEQFF
TGTGCCAGCAGTATCTCGGGACTAGCGGGTGGAACTTCCTACAATGAGCAGTTCTTC
>TRBV15|NA|NA|TRBJ2-1
CATSSRENPYNEQFF
TGTGCCACCAGCAGTCGGGAGAACCCCTACAATGAGCAGTTCTTC
>TRBV12-3/TRBV12-4|few|NA|TRBJ2-1
CASSPSAFPQLNEQFF
TGTGCCAGCAGTCCTAGCGCCTTCCCACAGCTTAATGAGCAGTTCTTC
>TRBV20-1|NA|NA|TRBJ2-7
CSARNPGEYEQYF
TGCAGTGCTAGGAACCCGGGGGAGTACGAGCAGTACTTC
>TRBV6-5|NA|NA|TRBJ1-6
CASSYSMTSSYNSPLHF
TGTGCCAGCAGTTACAGCATGACTAGCTCCTATAATTCACCCCTCCACTTT
>TRBV7-3|few|TRBD1|TRBJ2-5
CASSATGGAMETQYF
TGTGCCAGCAGCGCTACAGGGGGCGCAATGGAGACCCAGTACTTC
>TRBV4-3|NA|TRBD2|TRBJ2-3
CASSQGWTSVSSTDTQYF
TGCGCCAGCAGCCAGGGATGGACTAGCGTATCTAGCACAGATACGCAGTATTTT
>TRBV6-2/TRBV6-3|few|NA|TRBJ1-6
CASSYGAGHNSPLHF
TGTGCCAGCAGTTACGGAGCAGGACATAATTCACCCCTCCACTTT
>TRBV27|NA|NA|TRBJ2-7
CASSFLSRTYEQYF
TGTGCCAGCAGTTTCTTGTCCCGGACCTACGAGCAGTACTTC
>TRBV29-1|NA|NA|TRBJ1-4
CSVAGGQGKLFF
TGCAGCGTTGCCGGGGGGCAGGGAAAACTGTTTTTT
>TRBV5-1|few|TRBD1|TRBJ1-3
CASSFGQGTGNTIYF
TGCGCCAGCAGCTTCGGACAGGGGACTGGAAACACCATATATTTT
>TRBV5-1|NA|TRBD1|TRBJ1-1
CASSSRTGGNTEAFF
TGCGCCAGCAGCTCTAGGACAGGGGGGAACACTGAAGCTTTCTTT
>TRBV6-2/TRBV6-3|few|NA|TRBJ1-1
CASSYSSGVYTEAFF
TGTGCCAGCAGTTACTCCTCAGGGGTGTACACTGAAGCTTTCTTT
>TRBV9|NA|NA|TRBJ1-6
CASSQVNSPLHF
TGTGCCAGCAGCCAGGTCAATTCACCCCTCCACTTT
>TRBV6-1|few|NA|TRBJ1-2
CASSVDIYGYTF
TGTGCCAGCAGTGTGGACATCTATGGCTACACCTTC
>TRBV3-1|few|NA|TRBJ2-4
CASSQVGTPVVNQYF
TGTGCCAGCAGCCAAGTTGGGACCCCCGTCGTGAATCAGTACTTC
>TRBV20-1|NA|NA|TRBJ1-2
CSGGPPEDGYTF
TGCAGTGGGGGACCCCCAGAGGATGGCTACACCTTC
>TRBV20-1|NA|NA|TRBJ2-3
CSASGEQSTDTQYF
TGCAGTGCTAGCGGGGAACAAAGCACAGATACGCAGTATTTT
>TRBV10-1|many|NA|TRBJ2-3
CASSPGPWGDTQYF
TGCGCCAGCAGTCCCGGGCCCTGGGGAGATACGCAGTATTTT
>TRBV7-9|NA|NA|TRBJ1-2
CASSFSLTPILGDNYGYTF
TGTGCCAGCAGCTTCTCCCTAACCCCGATATTGGGGGATAACTATGGCTACACCTTC
>TRBV25-1|many|NA|TRBJ2-5
CASGQETQYF
TGTGCCAGCGGGCAAGAGACCCAGTACTTC
>TRBV24-1|NA|NA|TRBJ1-1
CATSVGHLNTEAFF
TGTGCCACCAGTGTGGGACATCTGAACACTGAAGCTTTCTTT
>TRBV5-1|few|TRBD1|TRBJ1-2
CASSLGTPTGLYNYGYTF
TGCGCCAGCAGCTTGGGGACTCCGACAGGGCTGTATAACTATGGCTACACCTTC
>TRBV4-3|few|NA|TRBJ2-3
CASSQRIAPGHTIYTQYF
TGCGCCAGCAGCCAACGTATAGCCCCGGGACACACAATATATACGCAGTATTTT
>TRBV18|few|NA|TRBJ1-1
CASSPSRVGTEAFF
TGTGCCAGCTCACCGTCCAGGGTTGGCACTGAAGCTTTCTTT
>TRBV6-6|NA|NA|TRBJ1-1
CASSWRDTEAFF
TGTGCCAGCAGTTGGAGGGACACTGAAGCTTTCTTT
>TRBV4-1|few|TRBD1|TRBJ1-1
CASSPGTVGRNTEAFF
TGCGCCAGCAGCCCCGGGACAGTGGGGAGGAACACTGAAGCTTTCTTT